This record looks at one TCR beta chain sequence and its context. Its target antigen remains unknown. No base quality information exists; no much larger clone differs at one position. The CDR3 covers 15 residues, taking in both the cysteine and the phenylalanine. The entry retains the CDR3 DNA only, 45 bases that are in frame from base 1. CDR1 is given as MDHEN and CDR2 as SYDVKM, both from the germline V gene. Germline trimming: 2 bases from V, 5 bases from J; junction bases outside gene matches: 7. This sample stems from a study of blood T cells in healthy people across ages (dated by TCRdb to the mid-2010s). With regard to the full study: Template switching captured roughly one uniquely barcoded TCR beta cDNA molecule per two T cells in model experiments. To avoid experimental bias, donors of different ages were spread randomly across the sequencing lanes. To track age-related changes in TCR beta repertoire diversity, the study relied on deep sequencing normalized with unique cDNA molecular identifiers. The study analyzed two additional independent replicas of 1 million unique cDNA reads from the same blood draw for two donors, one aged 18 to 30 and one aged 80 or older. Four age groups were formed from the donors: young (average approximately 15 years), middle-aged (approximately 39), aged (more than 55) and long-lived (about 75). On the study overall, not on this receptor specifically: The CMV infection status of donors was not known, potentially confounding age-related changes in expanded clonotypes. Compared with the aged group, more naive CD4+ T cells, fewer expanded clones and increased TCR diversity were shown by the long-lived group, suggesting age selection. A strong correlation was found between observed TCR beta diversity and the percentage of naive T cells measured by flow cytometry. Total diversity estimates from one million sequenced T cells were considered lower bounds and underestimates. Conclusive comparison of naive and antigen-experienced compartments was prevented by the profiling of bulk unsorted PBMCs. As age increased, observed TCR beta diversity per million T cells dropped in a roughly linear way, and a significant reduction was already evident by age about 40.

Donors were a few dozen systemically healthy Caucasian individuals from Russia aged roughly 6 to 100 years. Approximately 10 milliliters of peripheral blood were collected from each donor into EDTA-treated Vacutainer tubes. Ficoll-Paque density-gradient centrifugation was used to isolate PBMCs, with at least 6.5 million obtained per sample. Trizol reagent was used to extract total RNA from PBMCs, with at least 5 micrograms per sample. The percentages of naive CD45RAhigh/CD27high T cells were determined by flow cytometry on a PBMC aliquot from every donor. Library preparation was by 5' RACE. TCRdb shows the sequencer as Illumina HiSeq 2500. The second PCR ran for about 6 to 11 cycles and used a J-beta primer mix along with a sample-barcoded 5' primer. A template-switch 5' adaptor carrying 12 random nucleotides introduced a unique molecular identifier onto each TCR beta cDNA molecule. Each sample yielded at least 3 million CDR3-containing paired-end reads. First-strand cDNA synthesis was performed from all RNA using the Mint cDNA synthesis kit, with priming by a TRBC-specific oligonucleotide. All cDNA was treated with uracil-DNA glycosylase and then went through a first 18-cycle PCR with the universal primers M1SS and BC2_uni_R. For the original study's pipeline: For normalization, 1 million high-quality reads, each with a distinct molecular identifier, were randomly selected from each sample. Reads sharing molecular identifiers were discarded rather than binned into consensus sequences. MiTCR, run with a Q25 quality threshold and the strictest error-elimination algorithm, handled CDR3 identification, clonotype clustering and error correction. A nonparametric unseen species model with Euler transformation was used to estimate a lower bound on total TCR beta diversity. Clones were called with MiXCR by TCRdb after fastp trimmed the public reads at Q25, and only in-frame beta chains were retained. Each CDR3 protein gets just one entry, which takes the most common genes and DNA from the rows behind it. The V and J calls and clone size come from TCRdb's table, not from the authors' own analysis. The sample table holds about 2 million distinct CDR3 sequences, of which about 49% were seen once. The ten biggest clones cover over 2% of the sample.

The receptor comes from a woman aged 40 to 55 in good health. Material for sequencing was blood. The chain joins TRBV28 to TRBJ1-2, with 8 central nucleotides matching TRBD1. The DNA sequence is TGTGCCAGCAGTTTAGGCAGGGGGCGAAGTTATGGCTACACCTTC. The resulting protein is CASSLGRGRSYGYTF.